Listed below are T cell receptor beta chains from one sample, sequenced in a study of blood T cell repertoires in COVID-19. Generated by immunoSEQ multiplex PCR, the TCRdb table keeps only in-frame clones and is missing some. This table holds roughly 240,000 clones, 70% to 90% found once. The sequenced material came from peripheral blood. Receptors were obtained from a man between 45 and 60 years old with COVID-19, enrolled during active disease. The CDR3 runs from the conserved cysteine through the conserved F or W. D genes are given only for firm matches. Only some rows state a clone size, as once, few, many or a class for expanded clones.

>TRBV19|TRBJ1-5|TRBD1|once
TGTGCCACCTCACGCGAAGGGACAGGGCTAAATCAGCCCCAGCATTTT
CATSREGTGLNQPQHF
>TRBV29-1|TRBJ1-2|TRBD1|NA
TGCAGCTCAAGGACAGGGTTCTATGGCTACACCTTC
CSSRTGFYGYTF
>TRBV24-1|TRBJ1-5|TRBD1|NA
TGTGCCACCAGTGACCCGACAGGGGGGGATCAGCCCCAGCATTTT
CATSDPTGGDQPQHF
>TRBV6-2/TRBV6-3|TRBJ1-5|NA|NA
TGTGCCAGCAGCCCTGACAGGTCAATCAATCAGCCCCAGCATTTT
CASSPDRSINQPQHF
>TRBV7-9|TRBJ2-4|NA|NA
TGTGCCAGCAGCCCCGGGACTGTCAAAAACATTCAGTACTTC
CASSPGTVKNIQYF
>TRBV4-3|TRBJ2-7|TRBD1|NA
TGCGCCAGCAGCCAGGTAGCCGGGACAGGATACGAGCAGTACTTC
CASSQVAGTGYEQYF
>TRBV10-3|TRBJ2-2|TRBD1|NA
TGTGCCATCAGGACAGGGAAGGGAGACCGGGAGCTGTTTTTT
CAIRTGKGDRELFF
>TRBV12-3/TRBV12-4|TRBJ2-3|TRBD1|NA
TGTGCCAGCAGGACAGGGGGTCCGAATACGCAGTATTTT
CASRTGGPNTQYF
>TRBV27|TRBJ2-3|NA|NA
TGTGCCAGCAGTTTAAGGGTGGGACACCGCGATACGCAGTATTTT
CASSLRVGHRDTQYF
>TRBV15|TRBJ2-5|NA|once
TGTGCCACCAGCAACTGGGGAGGCCAAGAGACCCAGTACTTC
CATSNWGGQETQYF
>TRBV4-1|TRBJ2-3|NA|NA
TGCGCCAGCAGCCAAGATCGGGGTGAGACAATCACAGATACGCAGTATTTT
CASSQDRGETITDTQYF
>TRBV3-1/TRBV3-2|TRBJ2-5|NA|NA
TGTGCCAGCAGCCAAAGGGGTCAAGAGACCCAGTACTTC
CASSQRGQETQYF
>TRBV18|TRBJ1-2|NA|once
TGTGCCAGCTCACCAGGTAGACAGGAGAATGGCTACACCTTC
CASSPGRQENGYTF
>TRBV7-2|TRBJ2-7|TRBD2|few
TGTGCCAGCAGCTTCCCGACTAGCGGGCACGAGCAGTACTTC
CASSFPTSGHEQYF
>TRBV24-1|TRBJ2-1|NA|NA
TGTGCCACCAGTGATGCCTCCCCTTTCCAGGGTCTATACAATGAGCAGTTCTTC
CATSDASPFQGLYNEQFF
>TRBV28|TRBJ2-7|TRBD1|NA
TGTGCCAGCAGTGGACAGGTCTACGAGCAGTACTTC
CASSGQVYEQYF
>TRBV4-2|TRBJ2-1|NA|NA
TGTGCCAGCAGCCAAGATGGCCTTAACAATGAGCAGTTCTTC
CASSQDGLNNEQFF
>TRBV19|TRBJ2-1|TRBD2|NA
TGTGCCAGTAGTCCCACGGCGGCTAGCGGGGGCAGCTCCTACAATGAGCAGTTCTTC
CASSPTAASGGSSYNEQFF
>TRBV3-1/TRBV3-2|TRBJ2-2|TRBD2|NA
TGTGCCAGCAGCCACACCGGACTAGCGTGGGGGAACACCGGGGAGCTGTTTTTT
CASSHTGLAWGNTGELFF
>TRBV10-3|TRBJ1-1|NA|few
TGTGCCATCAGCGAACGGGGGGACACTGAAGCTTTCTTT
CAISERGDTEAFF
>TRBV5-4|TRBJ2-1|TRBD1|NA
TGTGCCAGCAGCTCCCGGACAGGGGGCTCCTACAATGAGCAGTTCTTC
CASSSRTGGSYNEQFF
>TRBV2|TRBJ1-1|NA|many
TGTGCCAGCAAGCTGGGCATGAACACTGAAGCTTTCTTT
CASKLGMNTEAFF
>TRBV9|TRBJ2-5|NA|NA
TGTGCCAGCAGCGTACAATCGGGGAGGTGGGAGACCCAGTACTTC
CASSVQSGRWETQYF
>TRBV10-3|TRBJ2-3|NA|NA
TGTGCCATCAGCGGACAGAACACAGATACGCAGTATTTT
CAISGQNTDTQYF
>TRBV3-1/TRBV3-2|TRBJ2-2|NA|NA
TGTGCCAGCGGCTGGGGGGCCGGGGAGCTGTTTTTT
CASGWGAGELFF
>TRBV7-9|TRBJ2-5|NA|NA
TGTGCCAGCAGCTCAGAGGCCCGAGAGGGGACCCAGTACTTC
CASSSEAREGTQYF
>TRBV19|TRBJ2-4|NA|NA
TGTGCCAGTAGTAAAGACAGTAACAAAAACATTCAGTACTTC
CASSKDSNKNIQYF
>TRBV2|TRBJ1-4|TRBD1|NA
TGTGCCAGCAGTGGAAGCAGGACAGGGTTTAATGAAAAACTGTTTTTT
CASSGSRTGFNEKLFF
>TRBV7-9|TRBJ2-2|NA|few
TGTGCCAGCAGCTTAGGTCCAGCGCCAAACACCGGGGAGCTGTTTTTT
CASSLGPAPNTGELFF
>TRBV6-5|TRBJ2-7|NA|NA
TGTGCCAGTAGACACGACTACGAGCAGTACTTC
CASRHDYEQYF
>TRBV9|TRBJ1-1|NA|NA
TGTGCCAGCAGCGTAGGGCCCCTGGGCATGAACACTGAAGCTTTCTTT
CASSVGPLGMNTEAFF
>TRBV18|TRBJ1-2|TRBD1|few
TGTGCCAGCTCACGATCACAGGGGAACTATGGCTACACCTTC
CASSRSQGNYGYTF
>TRBV19|TRBJ2-5|NA|NA
TGTGCCAGTAGTATGTATTCAGGGTTACAAGAGACCCAGTACTTC
CASSMYSGLQETQYF
>TRBV19|TRBJ1-3|NA|NA
TGTGCCAGTAGTCCTGAGGGCTCTGGAAACACCATATATTTT
CASSPEGSGNTIYF